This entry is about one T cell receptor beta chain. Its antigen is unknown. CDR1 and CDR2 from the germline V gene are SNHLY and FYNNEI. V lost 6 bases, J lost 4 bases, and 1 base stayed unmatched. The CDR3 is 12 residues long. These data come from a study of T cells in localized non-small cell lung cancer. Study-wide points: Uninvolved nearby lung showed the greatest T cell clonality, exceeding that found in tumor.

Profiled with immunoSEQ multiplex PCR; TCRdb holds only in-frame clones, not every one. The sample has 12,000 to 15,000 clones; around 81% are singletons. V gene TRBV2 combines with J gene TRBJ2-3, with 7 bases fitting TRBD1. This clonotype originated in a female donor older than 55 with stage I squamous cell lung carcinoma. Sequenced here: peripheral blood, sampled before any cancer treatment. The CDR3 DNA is TGTGCCAGCAGGGGACAGTCAGATACGCAGTATTTT. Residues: CASRGQSDTQYF.